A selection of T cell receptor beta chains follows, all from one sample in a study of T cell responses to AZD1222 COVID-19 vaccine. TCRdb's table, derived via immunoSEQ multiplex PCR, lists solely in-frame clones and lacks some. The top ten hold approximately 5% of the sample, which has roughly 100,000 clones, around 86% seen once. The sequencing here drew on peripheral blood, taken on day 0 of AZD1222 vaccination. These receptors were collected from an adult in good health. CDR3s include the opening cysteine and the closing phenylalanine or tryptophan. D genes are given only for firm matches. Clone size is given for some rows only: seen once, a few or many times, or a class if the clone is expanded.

cdr3_aa: CASSIVGRNYTF
cdr3_nt: TGTGCCAGTAGTATAGTAGGCAGGAACTACACCTTC
j_call: TRBJ1-2
clone_size: NA
v_call: TRBV19
d_call: NA

cdr3_aa: CASSPQQNTEAFF
cdr3_nt: TGCGCCAGCAGCCCGCAGCAGAACACTGAAGCTTTCTTT
j_call: TRBJ1-1
clone_size: NA
v_call: TRBV5-1
d_call: NA

cdr3_aa: CASSSDGGYTF
cdr3_nt: TGCGCCAGCAGCTCGGACGGTGGCTACACCTTC
j_call: TRBJ1-2
clone_size: NA
v_call: TRBV5-1
d_call: NA

cdr3_aa: CASSLGTASDKAFF
cdr3_nt: TGCGCCAGCAGTTTGGGGACGGCGAGCGATAAAGCTTTCTTT
j_call: TRBJ1-1
clone_size: NA
v_call: TRBV5-1
d_call: NA

cdr3_aa: CASSLGPAGELFF
cdr3_nt: TGTGCCAGCAGCTTAGGTCCCGCCGGGGAGCTGTTTTTT
j_call: TRBJ2-2
clone_size: NA
v_call: TRBV7-2
d_call: NA

cdr3_aa: CASSGSGGGPGNTIYF
cdr3_nt: TGTGCCAGCAGCGGATCCGGGGGGGGCCCTGGAAACACCATATATTTT
j_call: TRBJ1-3
clone_size: NA
v_call: TRBV9
d_call: NA

cdr3_aa: CASSPTSGINYGYTF
cdr3_nt: TGTGCCAGCAGCCCTACCTCGGGGATCAACTATGGCTACACCTTC
j_call: TRBJ1-2
clone_size: NA
v_call: TRBV7-2
d_call: NA

cdr3_aa: CASSLGENTEAFF
cdr3_nt: TGTGCCAGCAGCTTAGGAGAGAACACTGAAGCTTTCTTT
j_call: TRBJ1-1
clone_size: NA
v_call: TRBV7-2
d_call: NA

cdr3_aa: CASSSQTSGGGEQYF
cdr3_nt: TGTGCCAGCAGTTCCCAGACTAGCGGGGGGGGAGAGCAGTACTTC
j_call: TRBJ2-7
clone_size: NA
v_call: TRBV27
d_call: TRBD2

cdr3_aa: CASSFTNEQYF
cdr3_nt: TGTGCCAGCAGCTTCACCAATGAGCAGTACTTC
j_call: TRBJ2-7
clone_size: few
v_call: TRBV6-5
d_call: NA

cdr3_aa: CASSRDSSGNTIYF
cdr3_nt: TGTGCCAGCAGCCGGGACAGCTCTGGAAACACCATATATTTT
j_call: TRBJ1-3
clone_size: NA
v_call: TRBV6-5
d_call: TRBD1

cdr3_aa: CASRVSGPPLNTIYF
cdr3_nt: TGTGCCAGCAGGGTGTCCGGGCCCCCCTTGAACACCATATATTTT
j_call: TRBJ1-3
clone_size: NA
v_call: TRBV11-2
d_call: NA

cdr3_aa: CASTRVTSGRDEQFF
cdr3_nt: TGTGCCAGCACCCGGGTAACTAGCGGGAGAGATGAGCAGTTCTTC
j_call: TRBJ2-1
clone_size: NA
v_call: TRBV5-6
d_call: TRBD2

cdr3_aa: CASSEYGGRNQPQHF
cdr3_nt: TGTGCCAGCAGTGAATATGGGGGGAGGAATCAGCCCCAGCATTTT
j_call: TRBJ1-5
clone_size: NA
v_call: TRBV6-1
d_call: NA

cdr3_aa: CASSLNTEAFF
cdr3_nt: TGTGCCAGCAGCTTGAACACTGAAGCTTTCTTT
j_call: TRBJ1-1
clone_size: NA
v_call: TRBV2
d_call: NA

cdr3_aa: CASSQNPGQGSIEAFF
cdr3_nt: TGCGCCAGCAGCCAAAATCCGGGACAGGGGTCCATTGAAGCTTTCTTT
j_call: TRBJ1-1
clone_size: NA
v_call: TRBV4-3
d_call: TRBD1

cdr3_aa: CSAKTDTLGDEQFF
cdr3_nt: TGCAGCGCCAAGACAGATACCTTAGGAGATGAGCAGTTCTTC
j_call: TRBJ2-1
clone_size: NA
v_call: TRBV29-1
d_call: NA

cdr3_aa: CASSLVADEQFF
cdr3_nt: TGCGCCAGCAGCTTGGTTGCGGATGAGCAGTTCTTC
j_call: TRBJ2-1
clone_size: NA
v_call: TRBV5-1
d_call: NA

cdr3_aa: CASRTGGADYGYTF
cdr3_nt: TGTGCCAGCAGAACAGGGGGCGCCGACTATGGCTACACCTTC
j_call: TRBJ1-2
clone_size: NA
v_call: TRBV27
d_call: TRBD1

cdr3_aa: CASSIIGASNTEAFF
cdr3_nt: TGTGCCAGTAGTATAATTGGGGCGTCTAATACTGAAGCTTTCTTT
j_call: TRBJ1-1
clone_size: NA
v_call: TRBV19
d_call: NA

cdr3_aa: CASTPVPGTYTEAFF
cdr3_nt: TGTGCCAGCACCCCAGTCCCCGGGACATACACTGAAGCTTTCTTT
j_call: TRBJ1-1
clone_size: NA
v_call: TRBV28
d_call: NA

cdr3_aa: CASSYLARSSYEQYF
cdr3_nt: TGTGCCAGCAGTTACCTTGCCAGAAGCTCCTACGAGCAGTACTTC
j_call: TRBJ2-7
clone_size: NA
v_call: TRBV6-2/TRBV6-3
d_call: NA

cdr3_aa: CASSPRQYYGYTF
cdr3_nt: TGCGCCAGCAGCCCACGACAGTACTATGGCTACACCTTC
j_call: TRBJ1-2
clone_size: NA
v_call: TRBV4-3
d_call: NA

cdr3_aa: CASSYQGYEQFF
cdr3_nt: TGTGCCAGCAGTTACCAAGGGTATGAGCAGTTCTTC
j_call: TRBJ2-1
clone_size: few
v_call: TRBV6-5
d_call: NA

cdr3_aa: CASSSSGTSYEQYF
cdr3_nt: TGTGCCAGCAGTTCCTCCGGGACGTCTTACGAGCAGTACTTC
j_call: TRBJ2-7
clone_size: NA
v_call: TRBV7-2
d_call: NA

cdr3_aa: CTSSRTSGSRGTDTQYF
cdr3_nt: TGCACCAGCAGCCGGACTAGCGGGAGCCGGGGCACAGATACGCAGTATTTT
j_call: TRBJ2-3
clone_size: NA
v_call: TRBV1
d_call: NA

cdr3_aa: CASSLDRGTEAFF
cdr3_nt: TGTGCCAGCAGTTTAGACAGGGGGACTGAAGCTTTCTTT
j_call: TRBJ1-1
clone_size: NA
v_call: TRBV27
d_call: TRBD1

cdr3_aa: CASSNGVRGVGETQYF
cdr3_nt: TGTGCCAGTAGTAATGGCGTCAGGGGGGTTGGGGAGACCCAGTACTTC
j_call: TRBJ2-5
clone_size: NA
v_call: TRBV19
d_call: NA

cdr3_aa: CASSVGSSVQYF
cdr3_nt: TGTGCCAGCAGCGTGGGATCATCGGTGCAGTACTTC
j_call: TRBJ2-7
clone_size: NA
v_call: TRBV7-2
d_call: NA

cdr3_aa: CASSPGLQETQYF
cdr3_nt: TGCGCCAGCAGCCCGGGACTACAAGAGACCCAGTACTTC
j_call: TRBJ2-5
clone_size: NA
v_call: TRBV5-1
d_call: TRBD2

cdr3_aa: CASSLVERTYEQYF
cdr3_nt: TGCGCCAGCAGCTTGGTGGAGCGTACCTACGAGCAGTACTTC
j_call: TRBJ2-7
clone_size: NA
v_call: TRBV5-1
d_call: NA

cdr3_aa: CASTLGSRSYEQYF
cdr3_nt: TGTGCCAGTACCTTGGGCTCCCGTTCCTACGAGCAGTACTTC
j_call: TRBJ2-7
clone_size: NA
v_call: TRBV19
d_call: NA